The entry below gives a single T cell receptor beta chain sequence along with its context. These data come from a study of cytomegalovirus exposure and HLA in healthy donors. The PCR ran on 60 Vbeta and 13 Jbeta primers. Some clones are missing from TCRdb's copy, which holds only in-frame ones; the method was immunoSEQ multiplex PCR. Of some 220,000 clones listed, around 89% are singletons. The CDR3 is 16 amino acids. Trimming pared 0 bases from V and 3 bases from J, leaving 13 bases between. Germline V CDR1 and CDR2: SGHRS, YFSETQ. The receptor was derived from a young woman in good health and CMV-seronegative. Sample: PBMCs. V is TRBV5-1 and J is TRBJ1-3; possibly TRBD1 for D (5 bases). CDR3 bases: TGCGCCAGCAGCTTGGCCGGCAGGGCGTATGGAAACACCATATATTTT. Translated, it gives CASSLAGRAYGNTIYF. The complete variable domain, with remaining parts taken from reference TRBV5-1 and TRBJ1-3, reads KAGVTQTPRYLIKTRGQQVTLSCSPISGHRSVSWYQQTPGQGLQFLFEYFSETQRNKGNFPGRFSGRQFSNSRSEMNVSTLELGDSALYLCASSLAGRAYGNTIYFGEGSWLTVV.